This is a list of T cell receptor beta chains from one sample in a study of breast tumors, draining lymph nodes, adjacent tissues. MiXCR, run by TCRdb on the multiplex PCR reads, gives a single entry per CDR3 protein. The table lists about 35,000 distinct CDR3 sequences, 35% to 45% of them singletons. Sequenced input: breast tumor tissue. The receptors shown here come from a female donor with breast cancer. Some clones in this sample may be carry-over from other donors' samples. CDR3s include the opening cysteine and the closing phenylalanine or tryptophan. Each record gives: J gene, D gene, V gene, CDR3 length, clone size, CDR3 protein, CDR3 DNA. A D gene is named only where the DNA matches it firmly. Size tells how often a clone was seen (once, few, many) or the class of an expanded clone, and some rows leave it out.

j_call: TRBJ2-2; d_call: NA; v_call: TRBV2; cdr3_length: 13; clone_size: many; cdr3_aa: CASSEWITGELFF; cdr3_nt: TGTGCCAGCAGTGAATGGATCACCGGGGAGCTGTTTTTT
j_call: TRBJ1-4; d_call: NA; v_call: TRBV4-1; cdr3_length: 15; clone_size: many; cdr3_aa: CASSQEGGLGEKLFF; cdr3_nt: TGCGCCAGCAGCCAAGAAGGGGGATTAGGTGAAAAACTGTTTTTT
j_call: TRBJ2-7; d_call: TRBD2; v_call: TRBV28; cdr3_length: 19; clone_size: NA; cdr3_aa: CASSSTVGTSGSSSYEQYF; cdr3_nt: TGTGCCAGCAGTTCTACGGTTGGGACTAGCGGGAGTTCATCCTACGAGCAGTACTTC
j_call: TRBJ2-7; d_call: TRBD1; v_call: TRBV19; cdr3_length: 15; clone_size: many; cdr3_aa: CASSVPGTGLYEQYF; cdr3_nt: TGTGCCAGTAGTGTCCCCGGGACAGGCCTCTACGAGCAGTACTTC
j_call: TRBJ2-1; d_call: NA; v_call: TRBV12-3/TRBV12-4; cdr3_length: 19; clone_size: NA; cdr3_aa: CASSSRPGLRSSRLNEQFF; cdr3_nt: TGTGCCAGCAGCTCCCGTCCCGGACTTCGCTCATCTCGGCTCAATGAGCAGTTCTTC
j_call: TRBJ1-5; d_call: NA; v_call: TRBV7-8; cdr3_length: 16; clone_size: many; cdr3_aa: CASSLGGRASNQPQHF; cdr3_nt: TGTGCCAGCAGCTTAGGGGGCAGGGCGAGCAATCAGCCCCAGCATTTT
j_call: TRBJ1-2; d_call: NA; v_call: TRBV20-1; cdr3_length: 11; clone_size: NA; cdr3_aa: CSVQRRDGYTF; cdr3_nt: TGCAGTGTCCAGAGGAGGGATGGCTACACCTTC
j_call: TRBJ1-1; d_call: NA; v_call: TRBV2; cdr3_length: 14; clone_size: NA; cdr3_aa: CASSEVNGVAEAFF; cdr3_nt: TGTGCCAGCAGTGAAGTAAACGGGGTTGCTGAAGCTTTCTTT
j_call: TRBJ2-7; d_call: TRBD2; v_call: TRBV9; cdr3_length: 16; clone_size: NA; cdr3_aa: CASSPWGIAGVQEQYF; cdr3_nt: TGTGCCAGCAGCCCATGGGGAATAGCGGGAGTTCAGGAGCAGTACTTC
j_call: TRBJ1-1; d_call: NA; v_call: TRBV2; cdr3_length: 13; clone_size: NA; cdr3_aa: CASSVRANTEAFF; cdr3_nt: TGTGCCAGCAGTGTCAGGGCGAACACTGAAGCTTTCTTT
j_call: TRBJ2-7; d_call: NA; v_call: TRBV7-9; cdr3_length: 12; clone_size: NA; cdr3_aa: CASSAGSYEQYF; cdr3_nt: TGTGCCAGCAGCGCGGGCTCCTACGAGCAGTACTTC
j_call: TRBJ1-4; d_call: NA; v_call: TRBV11-2; cdr3_length: 12; clone_size: NA; cdr3_aa: CASSQRGEKLFF; cdr3_nt: TGTGCCAGCAGCCAACGGGGTGAAAAACTGTTTTTT
j_call: TRBJ2-3; d_call: NA; v_call: TRBV20-1; cdr3_length: 12; clone_size: NA; cdr3_aa: CSASPRTDTQYF; cdr3_nt: TGCAGTGCTAGTCCCCGGACCGATACGCAGTATTTT
j_call: TRBJ1-2; d_call: NA; v_call: TRBV3-1; cdr3_length: 11; clone_size: many; cdr3_aa: CASSQEGGYTF; cdr3_nt: TGTGCCAGCAGCCAAGAAGGCGGCTACACCTTC
j_call: TRBJ2-7; d_call: TRBD2; v_call: TRBV2; cdr3_length: 15; clone_size: NA; cdr3_aa: CASRSGLAGGWEQYF; cdr3_nt: TGTGCCAGCAGGTCCGGACTAGCGGGAGGATGGGAGCAGTACTTC
j_call: TRBJ2-6; d_call: NA; v_call: TRBV12-3/TRBV12-4; cdr3_length: 16; clone_size: many; cdr3_aa: CASSDTQGGGANVLTF; cdr3_nt: TGTGCCAGCAGCGATACACAGGGGGGGGGGGCCAACGTCCTGACTTTC
j_call: TRBJ2-5; d_call: TRBD2; v_call: TRBV20-1; cdr3_length: 13; clone_size: many; cdr3_aa: CSALTSGRETQYF; cdr3_nt: TGCAGTGCCCTGACTAGCGGAAGAGAGACCCAGTACTTC
j_call: TRBJ2-5; d_call: TRBD2; v_call: TRBV7-8; cdr3_length: 15; clone_size: few; cdr3_aa: CASSLVAGPQETQYF; cdr3_nt: TGTGCCAGCAGCTTAGTAGCGGGTCCCCAAGAGACCCAGTACTTC
j_call: TRBJ2-7; d_call: TRBD2; v_call: TRBV11-2; cdr3_length: 14; clone_size: NA; cdr3_aa: CASSSGTSSHEQYF; cdr3_nt: TGTGCCAGCAGCTCCGGGACTAGTTCCCACGAGCAGTACTTC
j_call: TRBJ1-3; d_call: TRBD1; v_call: TRBV30; cdr3_length: 15; clone_size: NA; cdr3_aa: CAWSVGMTGGNTIYF; cdr3_nt: TGTGCCTGGAGTGTTGGTATGACAGGGGGAAACACCATATATTTT
j_call: TRBJ2-1; d_call: NA; v_call: TRBV20-1; cdr3_length: 14; clone_size: NA; cdr3_aa: CSASQGGFGNEQFF; cdr3_nt: TGCAGTGCTTCACAGGGGGGGTTCGGAAATGAGCAGTTCTTC
j_call: TRBJ2-7; d_call: NA; v_call: TRBV7-8; cdr3_length: 13; clone_size: NA; cdr3_aa: CASSLDRDNEQYF; cdr3_nt: TGTGCCAGCAGCTTAGACAGGGACAACGAGCAGTACTTC
j_call: TRBJ2-3; d_call: NA; v_call: TRBV20-1; cdr3_length: 14; clone_size: NA; cdr3_aa: CSARTYQSTDTQYF; cdr3_nt: TGCAGTGCTAGAACGTACCAAAGCACAGATACGCAGTATTTT
j_call: TRBJ2-7; d_call: NA; v_call: TRBV14; cdr3_length: 13; clone_size: many; cdr3_aa: CASSLDPWREQYF; cdr3_nt: TGTGCCAGCAGCCTAGATCCATGGCGGGAGCAGTACTTC